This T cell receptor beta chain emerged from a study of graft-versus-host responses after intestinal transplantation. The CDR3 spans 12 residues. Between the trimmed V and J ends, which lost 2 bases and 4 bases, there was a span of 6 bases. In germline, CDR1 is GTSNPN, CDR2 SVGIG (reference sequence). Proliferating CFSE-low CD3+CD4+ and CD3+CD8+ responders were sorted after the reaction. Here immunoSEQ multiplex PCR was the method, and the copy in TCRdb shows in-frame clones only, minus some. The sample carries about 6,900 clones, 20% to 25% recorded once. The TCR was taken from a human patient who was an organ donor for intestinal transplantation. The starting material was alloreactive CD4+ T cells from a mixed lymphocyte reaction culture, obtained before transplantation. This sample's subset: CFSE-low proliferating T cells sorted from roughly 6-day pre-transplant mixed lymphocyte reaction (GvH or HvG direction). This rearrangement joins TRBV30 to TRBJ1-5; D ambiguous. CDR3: CAWSYGNQPQHF. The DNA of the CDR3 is TGTGCCTGGAGTTACGGGAATCAGCCCCAGCATTTT.